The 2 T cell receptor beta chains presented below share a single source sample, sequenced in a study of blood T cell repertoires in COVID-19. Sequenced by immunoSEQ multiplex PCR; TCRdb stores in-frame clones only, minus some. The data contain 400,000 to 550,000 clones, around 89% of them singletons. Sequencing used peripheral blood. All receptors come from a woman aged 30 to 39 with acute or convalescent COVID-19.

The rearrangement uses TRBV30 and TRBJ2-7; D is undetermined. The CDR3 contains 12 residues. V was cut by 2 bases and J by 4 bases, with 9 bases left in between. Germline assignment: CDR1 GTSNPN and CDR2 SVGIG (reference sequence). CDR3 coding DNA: TGTGCCTGGAGTACGACACGTTACGAGCAGTACTTC. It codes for CAWSTTRYEQYF. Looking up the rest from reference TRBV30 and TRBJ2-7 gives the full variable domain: SQTIHQWPATLVQPVGSPLSLECTVEGTSNPNLYWYRQAAGRGLQLLFYSVGIGQISSEVPQNLSASRPQDRQFILSSKKLLLSDSGFYLCAWSTTRYEQYFGPGTRLTVT.

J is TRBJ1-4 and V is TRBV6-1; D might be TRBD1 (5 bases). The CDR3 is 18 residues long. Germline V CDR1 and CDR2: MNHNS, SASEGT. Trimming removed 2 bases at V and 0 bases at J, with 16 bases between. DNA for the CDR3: TGTGCCAGCAGTGAATACGGGTCAGGGTTCGCAACTAATGAAAAACTGTTTTTT. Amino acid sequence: CASSEYGSGFATNEKLFF.